Sequencing of this T cell receptor (beta chain) was carried out in a study of T cell repertoires in cytomegalovirus infection. Overall study context: Both recently identified HLA-C-restricted and well-studied HLA-B-restricted CMV epitopes were used in the study. Public TCR beta signatures provided an indication of both CMV infection and a matching HLA type.

This CDR3 has 14 residues. V lost 3 bases, J lost 5 bases, and 13 bases lay in between. The germline CDR1 and CDR2 sequences are SGHTA and FQGNSA. Each CDR3 protein gets one entry after TCRdb re-called the reads with MiXCR. Seen here are roughly 700,000 distinct CDR3 sequences, around a third observed once, and the top ten hold roughly 20%. Notes on this clonotype: Its specificity is not known.

General study points: Carriers of CMV and the relevant HLA type were discriminated by public TCR beta frequency. HLA-C-restricted CMV clonotypes gave the most frequent clonotype in two of eight donors.

The sample here was cultured PBMCs, taken from culture after CMV antigen stimulation. The receptor comes from a human donor in good health (CMV status not recorded). Some clones in this sample may be carry-over from other donors' samples. This chain links TRBV7-2 with TRBJ2-5, with a weak D call TRBD1 (7 bases). CDR3 nucleotide sequence: TGTGCCAGCAGCTTCACAGGGGCGGGGGAGACCCAGTACTTC. Translating it yields CASSFTGAGETQYF.